Reported below is one TCR beta chain. The clone's antigen remains unknown. There are no base qualities to consult, and no much larger clone falls within one base. This record comes from a study of blood T cells in healthy people across ages (dated by TCRdb to 2015 to 2017). Background on the whole study: In model experiments, template switching captured about one uniquely barcoded TCR beta cDNA molecule for every two T cells. The study measured age-related changes in TCR beta repertoire diversity using deep sequencing normalized with unique cDNA molecular identifiers. Four age groups were formed from the donors: young (average 16 years), middle-aged (roughly 38), aged (approximately 60) and long-lived (roughly 81). For two donors (one aged 18 to 30 and one aged 80 or older), the study analyzed two additional independent replicas of 1 million unique cDNA reads from the same blood draw.

The roughly 39 donors, aged about 6 to 100 years, were systemically healthy Caucasian individuals from Russia. Each donor gave 8 to 10 milliliters of peripheral blood, drawn into EDTA-treated Vacutainer tubes. Ficoll-Paque density-gradient centrifugation was used to isolate PBMCs, with at least 7 million per sample. Total RNA was extracted from PBMCs with Trizol reagent, with at least 5.5 micrograms obtained per sample. For every donor, flow cytometry on a PBMC aliquot measured the percentage of naive CD45RAhigh/CD27high T cells. As encoded in the germline V gene, CDR1 is MNHEY while CDR2 is SVGAGI. The CDR3 runs 17 amino acids, cysteine and phenylalanine included. Only the CDR3 region is kept as DNA, spanning 51 bases read in frame from base 1. General study outcomes and caveats: As age increased, observed TCR beta diversity per million T cells dropped in a roughly linear way, and a significant reduction was already evident by age 40. Compared with the aged group, the long-lived group had more naive CD4+ T cells, fewer expanded clones and increased TCR diversity, a pattern suggesting age selection. Because donor CMV infection status was unknown, age-related changes in expanded clonotypes were potentially confounded. Bulk unsorted PBMC profiling prevented conclusive comparison of naive and antigen-experienced compartments. A strong correlation was found between observed TCR beta diversity and the percentage of naive T cells measured by flow cytometry. Estimates of total diversity based on one million sequenced T cells were regarded as lower bounds and as underestimates.

Libraries were constructed by 5' RACE. Sequencing was carried out with an Illumina HiSeq 2500. A second PCR of roughly 7 to 11 cycles was performed with a sample-barcoded 5' primer and a J-beta primer mix. Each TCR beta cDNA molecule received a unique molecular identifier from a template-switch 5' adaptor carrying 12 random nucleotides. Each sample yielded at least 2.5 million CDR3-containing paired-end reads. All of the RNA was converted into first-strand cDNA using the Mint cDNA synthesis kit, with a TRBC-specific oligonucleotide serving as the primer. Following uracil-DNA glycosylase treatment, a first 18-cycle PCR with universal primers M1SS and BC2_uni_R was performed on all cDNA. On the authors' methods: For normalization, 1 million high-quality reads were randomly selected from each sample, with every read carrying a distinct molecular identifier. Reads with shared molecular identifiers were discarded instead of being binned into consensus sequences. CDR3 identification, clonotype clustering and error correction used MiTCR with a Q25 quality threshold and the strictest error-elimination algorithm. Lower-bound total TCR beta diversity was estimated with a nonparametric unseen species model using Euler transformation. TCRdb trimmed the raw reads at Q25, called clones with MiXCR and kept productive beta chains. Every distinct CDR3 protein forms one entry, paired with its most common genes and DNA. TCRdb, not the authors, supplied the V and J calls. The sample data list 600,000 to 1,000,000 distinct CDR3 sequences, and 20% to 30% of these were observed just once. Around 3.6% of the sample comes from the top ten.

These same records also appear under a second study, on T cells of mothers and their children. The second study reports: Donors were nine systemically healthy Caucasian individuals: three mothers and their six children. cDNA synthesis consumed the entire amount of extracted RNA, loaded at about 1.5 ug RNA in each 15 ul reaction. In the second PCR, the M1S primer introduced both the sample barcodes and 2-4 random nucleotides. More than 9.5 million TCR beta CDR3 reads were obtained from each mother, and about 3 million reads were obtained from each child. Thymic selection similarly shapes TCR recombination output in related and unrelated pairs, with minor effect from inherited differences. Normalized repertoire overlap was always slightly but never significantly higher in related than unrelated mother-child pairs. Persistent microchimeric T cell clones were not detected, at a sensitivity of 95 to 100 clones per million clonotypes. To look for features that set related mother-child pairs apart from unrelated individuals, the researchers ran deep NGS to compare the TCR beta repertoires of mothers and children. The mean age was roughly 36 +/- 4 years for the mothers and approximately 11 +/- 4 years for the children. After adapters were ligated using NEBNext reagents, the libraries underwent 100+100 nt paired-end sequencing on an Illumina HiSeq 2000. Mother and child libraries were prepared a month apart and sequenced in separate runs to prevent cross-contamination. For each donor, between roughly 500,000 and 2,200,000 distinct TCR beta clonotypes were identified. Naive TCR beta clonotypes were estimated from low-frequency clonotypes matched to each donor's FACS-determined naive share, without sorting.

This receptor was obtained from a boy aged 10-17 years in good health. The rearrangement joined TRBV6-5 to TRBJ2-5; TRBD2 agrees with 10 junctional bases. The J call may be incorrect, as the DNA end agrees better with TRBJ2-1. Material: blood. The CDR3 loop reads CASSYSPESGGVGEQFF. The DNA sequence follows: TGTGCCAGCAGTTACTCCCCAGAAAGCGGGGGGGTAGGTGAGCAGTTCTTC.